This T cell receptor (beta chain) was identified during a study of tumor-infiltrating lymphocytes in primary liver carcinoma. This clonotype was detected a few times. A constant-region primer primed TCR beta cDNA synthesis from around 500 ng of total RNA. Libraries covering TCR beta were generated through three nested multiplex PCR rounds (using a slightly modified ARM-PCR). TRBV1-TRBV30 forward and Cbeta reverse primers drove the first two roughly 10-cycle rounds. One entry per CDR3 protein, called by TCRdb with MiXCR from the multiplex PCR reads. The table records 330,000 or so distinct CDR3 sequences, almost 65% of them present only once. Both blood RNA, taken from unsorted whole blood, and germline DNA were extracted. Per germline, CDR1 PRHDT and CDR2 FYEKMQ (reference sequence). The CDR3 spans 14 residues. V was trimmed by 1 base and J by 7 bases, leaving 14 bases between them.

The sequenced sample was peripheral blood. This clonotype originated in a middle-aged man with primary liver carcinoma and hepatitis B virus infection. The genes are TRBV13 and TRBJ2-7; the D is unclear. The CDR3 DNA is TGTGCCAGCAGCTTAGCCAGGCCCCCCCTGGAGCAGTACTTC. As protein: CASSLARPPLEQYF.